A selection of T cell receptor beta chains follows, all from one sample in a study of tumor-infiltrating lymphocytes in primary liver carcinoma. MiXCR, run by TCRdb on the multiplex PCR reads, gives a single entry per CDR3 protein. The sample yields 85,000 to 100,000 distinct CDR3 sequences, 55% to 75% seen once. The sample was tumor-adjacent normal liver tissue. The receptors originated from a middle-aged man with primary liver carcinoma and hepatitis B virus infection. Each CDR3 is given with its conserved first and last residue. Each record gives: D gene, clone size, J gene, V gene, CDR3 DNA, CDR3 protein. The D gene is left open where the match is weak. Not all rows give a size; the values are once, few, many and, for expanded clones, a class.

>NA|many|TRBJ2-3|TRBV29-1
TGCAGCGTTGTACTAGCATGGGGCGCAGATACGCAGTATTTT
CSVVLAWGADTQYF
>TRBD1|NA|TRBJ2-5|TRBV25-1
TGTGCCAGCTGTGAAAGAGGGGGCCGAGAGACCCAGTACTTC
CASCERGGRETQYF
>TRBD2|many|TRBJ2-1|TRBV6-5
TGTGCCAGCAGTTACTCTGGCGGGACTAGCGGCTACAATGAGCAGTTCTTC
CASSYSGGTSGYNEQFF
>NA|NA|TRBJ2-3|TRBV11-2
TGTGCCAGTTATTTGGGAGGTGGCAGCTTCAGTGTGACGTCGTCTAGCACAGATACGCAGTATTTT
CASYLGGGSFSVTSSSTDTQYF
>TRBD1|NA|TRBJ1-1|TRBV4-1
TGCGCCAGCGACCCCAACACAGGGGGGGGCACTGAAGCTTTCTTT
CASDPNTGGGTEAFF
>NA|NA|TRBJ2-7|TRBV11-1
TGTGCCTGCAGCTCCTCGCGGGGTGGCGAGCAGTACTTC
CACSSSRGGEQYF
>NA|many|TRBJ2-1|TRBV6-6
TGTGCCAGCAGTTACTTGCTCGTGGGTAATGAGCAGTTCTTC
CASSYLLVGNEQFF
>NA|NA|TRBJ2-5|TRBV28
TGTGCCAGCAGTTTCGCCAGCGGGCATCGGACCCAGTACTTC
CASSFASGHRTQYF
>NA|NA|TRBJ2-3|TRBV6-5
TGTGCCAGCAGTTACGGATCGGGAGAGGGTGCAGATACGCAGTATTTT
CASSYGSGEGADTQYF
>NA|NA|TRBJ1-1|TRBV29-1
TGCACCGTCGACATTTTAAACATGGAAGCTTTCTTC
CTVDILNMEAFF
>NA|many|TRBJ2-7|TRBV30
TGTGCCTGGACTCGTACCCCCTACGAGCAGTACTTC
CAWTRTPYEQYF
>NA|NA|TRBJ2-4|TRBV15
TGTGCCACCAGCACCTCCGCACAGTTTATAACCAAAAACATTCAGTACTTC
CATSTSAQFITKNIQYF
>NA|many|TRBJ2-2|TRBV6-2/TRBV6-3
TGTGCCAGCAGTTACTCGAGACACACCGGGGAGCTGTTTTTT
CASSYSRHTGELFF
>TRBD1|once|TRBJ1-5|TRBV4-1
TGCGCAAGCAGCCCCCGTTCTGATGCGACAGGGGGACAGCCCCAGCAATTT
CASSPRSDATGGQPQQF
>TRBD2|NA|TRBJ2-1|TRBV7-9
TGTGCCAGCAGCTTGAGACTAGCCTCCAATGAGCAGTTATTC
CASSLRLASNEQLF
>TRBD2|NA|TRBJ2-1|TRBV20-1
TGCAGTGCTCCACCAGGCACTAGCGGTTCCTACAATGAGCCGTTCTTC
CSAPPGTSGSYNEPFF
>NA|once|TRBJ2-1|TRBV11-2
TGTGCCAGCAGCTTAGAATCAGCGCAATTGGGTAATGGGCAGTCCTTC
CASSLESAQLGNGQSF
>TRBD1|NA|TRBJ2-2|TRBV11-1
TGTGCCATTAGCCCGGACAGGGTGGGCACCGGGGAGCTGTTTTTT
CAISPDRVGTGELFF
>NA|NA|TRBJ2-7|TRBV6-5
TGTGCCAGCAGTTACTCGGGCGAGAGGCCTGCCGAACAGTACTTC
CASSYSGERPAEQYF
>TRBD1|NA|TRBJ2-3|TRBV5-1
TGCGCCAGCAGCTCCCGGGACAGGTACACAGATACGCAGTATTTT
CASSSRDRYTDTQYF
>NA|many|TRBJ1-5|TRBV5-5
TGTGCCAGCAGCTTGGAGCTAGGACGGGATCAGCCCCAGCATTTT
CASSLELGRDQPQHF
>NA|NA|TRBJ2-5|TRBV11-2
TGTGCCAACAGCTTTTCCCCCGGTAGCGGACAGGAGACCCAGTACTTC
CANSFSPGSGQETQYF
>TRBD1|many|TRBJ2-3|TRBV6-5
TGTGCCAGCAGTTACTCGGCGCAGGGGGCCCCAGATACGCAGTATTTT
CASSYSAQGAPDTQYF
>NA|NA|TRBJ1-5|TRBV12-3/TRBV12-4
TGCGCCAGCAGCTTAGCGCGGGGGAGGCTTGACAATCAGCCCCAGCATTTT
CASSLARGRLDNQPQHF
>NA|NA|TRBJ2-1|TRBV19
TGTGCCAGTAGTATCGCCGGGACAAGTGAATACAATGAGCAGTTCTTC
CASSIAGTSEYNEQFF
>NA|few|TRBJ2-5|TRBV7-9
TGTGCCAGCAGCTTAGCGAGACACGGGGTTGCGGGGGAGACCCAGTACTTC
CASSLARHGVAGETQYF
>NA|NA|TRBJ1-5|TRBV10-3
TGTGCCATCAGTGAAATCAGGGATAATAGCAATCAGTCCCAGCACTTT
CAISEIRDNSNQSQHF
>NA|NA|TRBJ2-5|TRBV11-1
TGTGCCAGCAGCCCGCCCCTGGAGCTCAGGAAGGACTTCCATGAGACCCAGTACTTC
CASSPPLELRKDFHETQYF
>TRBD1|NA|TRBJ2-1|TRBV11-2
TGTGCCAGCAGCATAGTGGTCTTTCAGGGGGCTCACAGTGAACAGTTCTTC
CASSIVVFQGAHSEQFF
>NA|NA|TRBJ2-7|TRBV11-2
TGTGCCAGCAGCCTAGATACGGGGGAATGGCACGAGCAGAACTTC
CASSLDTGEWHEQNF
>TRBD2|NA|TRBJ2-5|TRBV13
TGTACCAGCAGTTTACTAGCGGGAGTGAGAGAGACCCAGTACTTC
CTSSLLAGVRETQYF
>NA|NA|TRBJ1-1|TRBV20-1
TGCAGTGCTAGTAACGGAGAGGGGTTCACTGAAGCTTTCTTT
CSASNGEGFTEAFF
>TRBD2|many|TRBJ2-5|TRBV11-2
TGTGCCAGCGGGGGGGACCAAGAGACCCAGTACTTC
CASGGDQETQYF
>NA|few|TRBJ2-2|TRBV28
TGTGCCAGCAGCAGACAGGGAGGCACCGGGGAGCTGTTTTTT
CASSRQGGTGELFF
>TRBD1|many|TRBJ2-7|TRBV10-2
TGCGCCAGCAATCCCGACAGGGTTAACGCCGAGCAGTACTTC
CASNPDRVNAEQYF
>NA|few|TRBJ1-5|TRBV30
TGTGCCTGGATCCTCGGGGGGACTAACGGCGGGCCCCAGCATTTT
CAWILGGTNGGPQHF
>NA|NA|TRBJ2-1|TRBV11-2
TGTGCCAGCAGTTCAGCGTGCCATGGGAATGAGCAGTTTTTC
CASSSACHGNEQFF
>TRBD1|once|TRBJ1-6|TRBV6-1
TGTGCCAGCATAGGAGGGGACAGGGTCTCACTCCTCCACTTT
CASIGGDRVSLLHF
>NA|NA|TRBJ2-1|TRBV11-2
TGTGCCAACAGCTTAGCAAGCCTTAAATTCCTCTTCTACAATGAGCAGTTCTTC
CANSLASLKFLFYNEQFF